Shown below are 17 T cell receptor beta chains from a single sample sequenced in a study of blood T cell repertoires in COVID-19. Clones were read by immunoSEQ multiplex PCR, and TCRdb kept only the in-frame ones, dropping some. The sample yields a few hundred thousand clones, about 89% seen once. The sample consisted of PBMCs or T cells enriched from blood (not recorded which). These receptors were collected from a woman aged 40 to 50 who had recovered from COVID-19.

The gene calls are TRBV11-1 and TRBJ1-1; D is possibly TRBD1 (5 bases). V shed 5 bases and J shed 4 bases, with 11 bases lying between them. The germline CDR1 and CDR2 sequences are SGHAT and FQDESV (reference sequence). The CDR3 runs 13 residues. CDR3 coding DNA: TGTGCCAGCAGCCTAAGGAGGGGCACTGAAGCTTTCTTT. Protein sequence: CASSLRRGTEAFF.

The rearrangement joins TRBV18 to TRBJ1-4; D gene ambiguous. CDR1 and CDR2 (germline): KGHSH, LQKENI. V lost 6 bases and J lost 4, with 15 bases in between. CDR3 length equals 15 residues. This CDR3 reads CASSPTGAGNEKLFF. The CDR3 bases are TGTGCCAGCTCTCCTACGGGTGCCGGTAATGAAAAACTGTTTTTT.

The V call is TRBV19, the J call TRBJ1-5, with TRBD1 matching over 7 bases. Germline values: CDR1 LNHDA, CDR2 SQIVND (reference sequence). V was clipped by 3 bases and J by 3 bases; unmatched bases: 5. CDR3 length equals 15 residues. The CDR3 here is CASSIEGANNQPQHF. The CDR3 coding sequence is TGTGCCAGTAGTATTGAGGGGGCAAACAATCAGCCCCAGCATTTT.

V usage is TRBV5-4 and J usage is TRBJ2-3; 11 positions match TRBD2. The CDR3 has 15 amino acids. V dropped 9 bases and J dropped 2; count of bases not matched to a gene: 8. In germline, CDR1 is SGHNT, CDR2 YYREEE (reference sequence). The CDR3: CAIRGTSGFTDTQYF. CDR3 sequence (DNA): TGTGCCATAAGAGGGACTAGCGGATTCACAGATACGCAGTATTTT.

The chain carries TRBV30 and TRBJ2-7, with 7 positions matching TRBD2. CDR1 is GTSNPN and CDR2 is SVGIG in the germline V gene (reference sequence). Trimming took 4 bases from V and 2 from J; bases not matched to a gene: 5. The CDR3 length is 13 residues. The CDR3 reads CAWNRAGTYEQYF. DNA for the CDR3: TGTGCCTGGAACCGAGCGGGGACCTACGAGCAGTACTTC.

CDR3: CAWTSINDEQYF. The CDR3 DNA reads TGTGCCTGGACTAGTATCAACGACGAGCAGTACTTC. The rearrangement joins TRBV30 to TRBJ2-7; D gene uncertain. The CDR3 sequence is 12 residues long. Between the trimmed V and J ends, which lost 4 bases and 5 bases, there was a span of 12 bases. Germline-derived CDR1 and CDR2 are GTSNPN and SVGIG (reference sequence). Filled out from reference TRBV30 and TRBJ2-7, the complete variable domain reads SQTIHQWPATLVQPVGSPLSLECTVEGTSNPNLYWYRQAAGRGLQLLFYSVGIGQISSEVPQNLSASRPQDRQFILSSKKLLLSDSGFYLCAWTSINDEQYFGPGTRLTVT.

The chain joins TRBV5-4 to TRBJ1-5; 7 nucleotides match TRBD1. Germline assignment: CDR1 SGHNT and CDR2 YYREEE (reference sequence). This CDR3 is built from 14 residues. J lost 5 bases, V lost 4 bases, and 6 bases had no gene match. In nucleotides, the CDR3 is TGTGCCAGCAGCCCCGACAGGGCGGATCAGCCCCAGCATTTT. Amino acid sequence: CASSPDRADQPQHF.

V gene TRBV6-2 or TRBV6-3 combines with J gene TRBJ2-1; TRBD1 matches 8 bases. The CDR3 is 14 amino acids. Trimming removed 2 bases from V and 6 bases from J; junction bases left unmatched: 3. Germline values: CDR1 MNHEY, CDR2 SVGEGT. CDR3 nucleotide sequence: TGTGCCAGCAGTTACCGGACAGGGCCCAATGAGCAGTTCTTC. Amino acid sequence: CASSYRTGPNEQFF.

The rearrangement uses TRBV7-9 and TRBJ1-2, with D possibly matching TRBD1 (6 bases). V lost 5 bases and J lost 5, with 15 bases in between. The CDR3 consists of 14 residues. The germline V gene has CDR1 SEHNR and CDR2 FQNEAQ (reference sequence). The CDR3 here is CASSPWTESYGYTF. In DNA form, the CDR3 reads TGTGCCAGCAGCCCCTGGACAGAATCTTATGGCTACACCTTC.

The chain carries TRBV18 and TRBJ2-7; 8 bases agree with TRBD1. Germline CDR1 and CDR2: KGHSH and LQKENI. V gave up 4 bases and J gave up 6 bases; unmatched junction bases: 2. The CDR3 runs 12 residues. The CDR3 sequence: CASSLTGGEQYF. CDR3 sequence (DNA): TGTGCCAGCTCACTTACAGGGGGCGAGCAGTACTTC.

The chain is built from TRBV28 and TRBJ1-1; D is perhaps TRBD1 (5 bases). Trimming removed 8 bases from V and 3 bases from J, with 16 bases in between. Per the germline V gene, CDR1 is MDHEN and CDR2 is SYDVKM. The CDR3 loop spans 14 amino acids. The CDR3 DNA reads as TGTGCCAGCGGAGTCCCATGGGGGGACACTGAAGCTTTCTTT. Translated, it gives CASGVPWGDTEAFF.

The rearrangement uses TRBV7-8 and TRBJ2-5; 10 nucleotides match TRBD2. Germline-derived CDR1 and CDR2 are SGHVS and FQNEAQ. V gave up 4 bases and J gave up 5 bases; unmatched junction bases: 7. The CDR3 extends over 15 amino acids. CDR3 amino acids: CASSWQAGGGETQYF. The CDR3 DNA is TGTGCCAGCAGCTGGCAAGCGGGAGGGGGTGAGACCCAGTACTTC.

V is TRBV10-3 and J is TRBJ2-3, with D perhaps matching TRBD2 (5 bases). CDR1 and CDR2 (germline): ENHRY, SYGVKD. CDR3 length equals 14 residues. V dropped 2 bases and J dropped 3 bases, with 9 bases sitting between them. CDR3 sequence reads: CAISEGPGTDTQYF. The CDR3 DNA follows: TGTGCCATCAGTGAGGGGCCGGGGACAGATACGCAGTATTTT.

V gene TRBV10-3 combines with J gene TRBJ1-6; a weak D match, TRBD1 (6 bases). Germline V CDR1 and CDR2: ENHRY, SYGVKD. Trimming stripped 2 bases from V and 7 bases from J, with 12 bases between. CDR3 length: 15 amino acids. CDR3 amino acids: CAISEMGAGNSPLHF. CDR3 sequence (DNA): TGTGCCATCAGTGAGATGGGGGCTGGGAATTCACCCCTCCACTTT.

The rearrangement uses TRBV7-8 and TRBJ1-2, with 11 nucleotides matching TRBD1. Germline V gene sequence: CDR1 SGHVS, CDR2 FQNEAQ. The CDR3 contains 15 residues. The trim removed 5 bases at V and 2 bases at J, leaving 4 bases unmatched. The CDR3 nucleotides read TGTGCCAGCAGCGCCGGGACAGGGGGGAACTATGGCTACACCTTC. Amino acid sequence: CASSAGTGGNYGYTF. The complete variable domain, with remaining parts taken from reference TRBV7-8 and TRBJ1-2, reads GAGVSQSPRYKVAKRGQDVALRCDPISGHVSLFWYQQALGQGPEFLTYFQNEAQLDKSGLPSDRFFAERPEGSVSTLKIQRTQQEDSAVYLCASSAGTGGNYGYTFGSGTRLTVV.

This clone was recorded a few times. The CDR3 loop is CASSIGGSGQAQGYTF. The CDR3 bases are TGTGCCAGTAGTATAGGAGGGTCTGGACAGGCCCAGGGCTACACCTTC. This chain links TRBV19 with TRBJ1-2; 7 bases fit TRBD1. Germline assignment: CDR1 LNHDA and CDR2 SQIVND (reference sequence). CDR3 size: 16 residues. V lost 1 base, J lost 8 bases, and 13 bases stayed unmatched. The full variable domain, rest sourced from reference TRBV19 and TRBJ1-2, is DGGITQSPKYLFRKEGQNVTLSCEQNLNHDAMYWYRQDPGQGLRLIYYSQIVNDFQKGDIAEGYSVSREKKESFPLTVTSAQKNPTAFYLCASSIGGSGQAQGYTFGSGTRLTVV.

As regards this clone: This same CDR3 is encoded by further DNA sequences in the sample. This CDR3 is CASSLDGGDTQYF. The CDR3 DNA reads TGCGCCAGCAGCTTGGATGGCGGGGATACGCAGTATTTT. The V call is TRBV5-1, the J call TRBJ2-3, with D perhaps matching TRBD2 (5 bases). The CDR3 extends over 13 amino acids. Germline V gene lookup returns CDR1 SGHRS and CDR2 YFSETQ. V was pared by 0 bases and J by 6 bases, with 8 bases between.